Presented here are 23 T cell receptor beta chains from one specimen sequenced in a study of T cell repertoires in cytomegalovirus infection. TCRdb processed the reads anew with MiXCR; each CDR3 protein has one entry. Found here are more than 150,000 distinct CDR3 sequences, roughly a fifth of them singletons; the top ten hold 2.5% to 3%. The specimen sequenced was PBMCs. These TCRs come from a human donor in good health (CMV status not recorded). Some clones in this sample may be carry-over from other donors' samples.

The gene calls are TRBV19 and TRBJ1-1; possible D gene TRBD1, 5 bases. CDR3 size: 16 residues. In germline, CDR1 is LNHDA, CDR2 SQIVND (reference sequence). V gave up 5 bases and J gave up 7 bases, with 23 bases separating them. CDR3 nucleotides: TGTGCCAGTAGTGTCGGGTCTGTCCCCCGGGGACTTGAAGCTTTCTTT. Translating gives CASSVGSVPRGLEAFF.

The chain carries TRBV6-2 or TRBV6-3 and TRBJ2-2; D tentatively fits TRBD1 or TRBD2 (5 bases each). The germline V gene has CDR1 MNHEY and CDR2 SVGEGT. V lost 6 bases and J 7 bases, leaving 15 bases between the germline ends. This CDR3 is 14 amino acids long. Here the CDR3 DNA reads TGTGCCAGCAGGAGGCAGGGACCGGGCGGGGAGCTGTTTTTT. It encodes CASRRQGPGGELFF.

This chain connects TRBV6-2 or TRBV6-3 to TRBJ2-5; D tentatively reads TRBD1 or TRBD2 (5 bases each). From germline, CDR1 is MNHEY and CDR2 SVGEGT. Trimming took 2 bases from V and 3 from J, leaving 13 bases between them. The CDR3 is 15 amino acids. The CDR3 is CASSYTRDGEETQYF. The CDR3 nucleotides are TGTGCCAGCAGTTACACAAGGGACGGCGAAGAGACCCAGTACTTC.

This clonotype occurred many times. V and J are TRBV7-9 and TRBJ2-5, with D possibly being TRBD2 (5 bases). V was shortened by 5 bases and J by 4 bases, with 17 bases between the two germline ends. Germline CDR1 is SEHNR and CDR2 is FQNEAQ (reference sequence). This CDR3 contains 15 residues. The CDR3 nucleotides are TGTGCCAGCAGCCCAACGGCTAGCAAGTCAGAGACCCAGTACTTC. It specifies CASSPTASKSETQYF.

The table lists this clonotype with a few counts. J is TRBJ1-5 and V is TRBV9; D call uncertain. Germline values: CDR1 SGDLS, CDR2 YYNGEE. The CDR3 consists of 14 residues. V lost 3 bases, J lost 0 bases, and 7 bases lay in between. DNA for the CDR3: TGTGCCAGCAGCGGACCCTATAGCAATCAGCCCCAGCATTTT. This encodes CASSGPYSNQPQHF.

This clonotype was observed many times. The CDR3 DNA reads TGTGCCAGCGTGGACCGTAACTATGGCTACACCTTC. Protein sequence: CASVDRNYGYTF. The chain carries TRBV6-2 or TRBV6-3 and TRBJ1-2; D is unresolved. CDR3 length: 12 amino acids. Germline CDR1 MNHEY, CDR2 SVGEGT. Deletions cut 8 bases from V and 1 base from J, with 8 bases between.

The chain couples TRBV2 to TRBJ1-5; TRBD1 might be the D (5 bases). V was clipped by 4 bases and J by 4 bases, with 14 bases between them. Germline CDR1 reads SNHLY; CDR2 reads FYNNEI. The CDR3 contains 15 residues. The CDR3 DNA is TGTGCCAGCAGTGGGGTAAAGGGGAAGAATCAGCCCCAGCATTTT. It translates to CASSGVKGKNQPQHF.

The chain employs TRBV7-9 and TRBJ2-1; the match to TRBD1 covers 7 bases. CDR1 and CDR2 (germline): SEHNR, FQNEAQ (reference sequence). CDR3 size: 16 residues. J was trimmed by 4 bases and V by 3 bases; bases with no gene match: 9. For the CDR3, the DNA is TGTGCCAGCAGCTTTTCCGACAGGGCTGGGTACAATGAGCAGTTCTTC. Encoded protein: CASSFSDRAGYNEQFF. Full variable domain (remainder filled in from reference TRBV7-9 and TRBJ2-1): DTGVSQNPRHKITKRGQNVTFRCDPISEHNRLYWYRQTLGQGPEFLTYFQNEAQLEKSRLLSDRFSAERPKGSFSTLEIQRTEQGDSAMYLCASSFSDRAGYNEQFFGPGTRLTVL.

This clonotype has just a few counts. J is TRBJ1-1 and V is TRBV12-3 or TRBV12-4; maybe TRBD1 (5 bases). This CDR3 has 15 residues. V was clipped by 0 bases and J by 0 bases, with 8 bases between them. CDR3 sequence (DNA): TGTGCCAGCAGTTTAGCCGGGGGGATGAACACTGAAGCTTTCTTT. This codes for CASSLAGGMNTEAFF.

This clonotype occurred many times. V usage is TRBV12-3 or TRBV12-4 and J usage is TRBJ1-2; D may be TRBD1 (6 bases). The CDR3 is 15 amino acids. The ends were cut back, 6 bases at V and 2 bases at J, with 16 bases in the middle. CDR3 bases: TGTGCCAGCAGGGGTACAGGGCTCGGGAACTATGGCTACACCTTC. Encoded protein: CASRGTGLGNYGYTF.

Comment on this clonotype: Germline and junction disagree at one end, which may indicate a read error. The chain carries TRBV27 and TRBJ1-5, with a possible D match to TRBD1 (6 bases). CDR1 and CDR2 from the germline V gene are MNHEY and SMNVEV (reference sequence). This CDR3 contains 14 residues. The CDR3 bases are TGTGCCATCAGTTTTGGTCCAGGGGATCAGCCCCAGCATTTT. Its protein is CAISFGPGDQPQHF.

This chain connects TRBV4-1 to TRBJ1-4, with D possibly being TRBD1 (6 bases). Germline V gene data show CDR1 as MGHRA and CDR2 as YSYEKL. The CDR3 covers 16 residues. The ends were cut back, 3 bases at V and 3 bases at J, with 14 bases in the middle. CDR3 DNA sequence: TGCGCCAGCAGCCACGCAGGGGAGCGGGCTAATGAAAAACTGTTTTTT. The encoded protein is CASSHAGERANEKLFF.

This clonotype was counted a single time. The V gene is TRBV15, the J gene TRBJ1-5, with 9 nucleotides matching TRBD1. Germline lookup yields CDR1 LNHNV and CDR2 YYDKDF (reference sequence). V dropped 3 bases and J dropped 4; count of bases not matched to a gene: 1. CDR3 length equals 14 residues. In nucleotides, the CDR3 is TGTGCCACCAGCAGGACAGGGGGGAATCAGCCCCAGCATTTT. It is translated as CATSRTGGNQPQHF.

This clonotype was seen repeatedly, ten times or more. The chain carries TRBV7-3 and TRBJ2-7, with D possibly matching TRBD2 (6 bases). The CDR3 runs 15 residues. CDR1 is SGHTA and CDR2 is FQGTGA in the germline V gene. Trimming took off 2 bases at V and 5 bases at J, with 16 bases between the two ends. The CDR3 bases are TGTGCCAGCAGCTTAGGAGGGTCGGGTTTCAACGAGCAGTACTTC. Its translation is CASSLGGSGFNEQYF.

The rearrangement links TRBV12-5 to TRBJ2-1; 10 positions agree with TRBD2. The CDR3 is 16 residues long. V dropped 3 bases and J dropped 4; count of bases not matched to a gene: 6. Germline CDR1 LGHNT, CDR2 FRNRAP. The CDR3 spells CASGFPGLAAYNEQFF. CDR3 DNA: TGTGCTAGTGGTTTCCCCGGACTAGCGGCGTACAATGAGCAGTTCTTC.

Notes on this clonotype: This may come from a read error, since a much larger clone is one base off. The genes are TRBV5-6 and TRBJ2-1, with D unclear. The CDR3 extends over 14 amino acids. Germline CDR1 and CDR2: SGHDT and YYEEEE. The CDR3 here is CASSLSLERNDQFF. The CDR3 DNA reads as TGTGCCAGCAGCTTGTCTTTAGAAAGGAATGATCAGTTCTTC.

Details on this clonotype: This could be a read error, since a much larger clone is one nucleotide away. The chain recombines TRBV7-3 with TRBJ2-1, with 13 bases fitting TRBD2. The V and J ends lost 5 bases and 6 bases, in that order; junction bases with no gene match: 7. The CDR3 is 16 amino acids. In germline, CDR1 is SGHTA, CDR2 FQGTGA. The CDR3 nucleotides read TGTGCCAGCAGCCCCTGGACTAGCGGGGGATGCAATGAGCAGTTCTTC. As protein: CASSPWTSGGCNEQFF.

The rearrangement joins TRBV5-8 to TRBJ2-3; no clear D gene. Per the germline V gene, CDR1 is SGHTS and CDR2 is YDEGEE. V shed 2 bases and J shed 0 bases, with 10 bases lying between them. The CDR3 runs 15 residues. This CDR3 reads CASSFGRLSTDTQYF. CDR3 DNA: TGTGCCAGCAGCTTTGGTCGGCTAAGCACAGATACGCAGTATTTT.

V and J are TRBV28 and TRBJ2-7, with 9 nucleotides matching TRBD2. Germline V gene lookup returns CDR1 MDHEN and CDR2 SYDVKM. V lost 6 bases, J lost 7 bases, and 7 bases stayed unmatched. This CDR3 is built from 13 residues. The CDR3 loop reads CASSGTSLGEQYF. DNA for the CDR3: TGTGCCAGCAGCGGGACTAGCTTAGGGGAGCAGTACTTC.

This clonotype has just a few counts. CDR3 in DNA: TGTGCCAGCAGCGACAGGCCCAATCAGCCCCAGCATTTT. Amino acid sequence: CASSDRPNQPQHF. The rearrangement joins TRBV7-2 to TRBJ1-5; possibly TRBD1 for D (6 bases). CDR1 is SGHTA and CDR2 is FQGNSA in the germline V gene. CDR3 size: 13 residues. Deletions cut 5 bases from V and 3 bases from J, with 8 bases between.

The chain is built from TRBV5-4 and TRBJ1-2; D unclear. The CDR3 contains 15 residues. CDR1 and CDR2 from the germline V gene are SGHNT and YYREEE (reference sequence). V lost 4 bases, J lost 0 bases, and 13 bases lay in between. The DNA for the CDR3 is TGTGCCAGCAGCACCTGGCCCGGGACTAACTATGGCTACACCTTC. Its protein is CASSTWPGTNYGYTF.

This chain links TRBV10-3 with TRBJ1-1, with D possibly TRBD1 on 5 matching bases. This CDR3 spans 13 amino acids. Germline loops: CDR1 ENHRY, CDR2 SYGVKD. Trimming left V 7 bases short and J 1 base short, with 10 bases between. The CDR3 region is CAIMGTGNTEAFF. CDR3 in DNA: TGTGCCATCATGGGGACGGGGAACACTGAAGCTTTCTTT.

This clonotype was seen just once. A much larger clone sits a single nucleotide away, making a read error possible. The chain couples TRBV11-2 to TRBJ1-2; maybe TRBD1 (5 bases). The CDR3 totals 15 residues. Germline V gene lookup returns CDR1 SGHAT and CDR2 FQNNGV. Deletions cut 2 bases from V and 2 bases from J, with 12 bases between. The CDR3 region is CASSLLKGSNYGYTF. The CDR3 nucleotides are TGTGCCAGCAGCTTATTGAAGGGGAGCAACTATGGCTACACCTTC.